This T cell receptor beta chain was identified in a study of cytomegalovirus exposure and HLA in healthy donors. PCR was performed using 60 Vbeta and 13 Jbeta primers. The protocol was immunoSEQ multiplex PCR, while the TCRdb copy is restricted to in-frame clones and leaves out a portion. In the table there are over 100,000 clones, around 77% of which are singletons. The junction had 2 bases not matched to a gene; V was cut back by 2 bases and J by 0 bases. The CDR3 length is 14 residues. The germline V gene encodes CDR1 SGDLS and CDR2 YYNGEE. The sequence derives from a male donor in good health and CMV-seropositive. The specimen was PBMCs. The V gene is TRBV9, the J gene TRBJ2-7, with 7 bases lining up with TRBD2. The CDR3 here is CASSVGGSSYEQYF. The DNA for the CDR3 is TGTGCCAGCAGCGTGGGGGGGAGCTCCTACGAGCAGTACTTC.